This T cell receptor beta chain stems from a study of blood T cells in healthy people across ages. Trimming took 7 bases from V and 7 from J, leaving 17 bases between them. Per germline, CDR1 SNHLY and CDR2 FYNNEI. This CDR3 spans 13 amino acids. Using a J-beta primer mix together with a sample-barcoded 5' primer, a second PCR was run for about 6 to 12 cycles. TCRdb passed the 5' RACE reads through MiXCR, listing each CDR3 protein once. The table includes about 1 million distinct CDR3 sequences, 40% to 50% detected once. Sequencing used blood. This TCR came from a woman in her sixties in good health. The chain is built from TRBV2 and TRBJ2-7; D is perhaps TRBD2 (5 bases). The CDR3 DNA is TGTGCCAGCATAGGGAGAATCGGGTGGGAGCAGTACTTC. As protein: CASIGRIGWEQYF.